Detailed here is one T cell receptor beta chain. Trimming shortened V by 4 bases and J by 0 bases, and 7 bases separated the two germline ends. The CDR3 is 13 residues long. CDR1 SGHDT and CDR2 YYEEEE come from the germline V gene. MiXCR was run by TCRdb on the RT-PCR reads, yielding one entry per CDR3 protein. The table has approximately 720,000 distinct CDR3 sequences, 13% to 15% seen once. Sequencing was done on a sample of memory CD4+ T cells from blood. This receptor was identified in a female donor in good health, serving as a healthy control. J is TRBJ1-2 and V is TRBV5-6; D is unclear. In DNA form, the CDR3 reads TGTGCCAGCAGCATATCAACTAACTATGGCTACACCTTC. It specifies CASSISTNYGYTF.